The T cell receptor beta chain under discussion was sequenced for a study of T cell repertoires in cytomegalovirus infection. The overall study: Researchers turned to recently identified HLA-C-restricted CMV epitopes as well as well-studied HLA-B-restricted ones. Indications of both CMV infection and matching HLA type were provided by public TCR beta signatures. Overall study results and limits: HLA-C-restricted TCR beta clonotypes specific for CMV led the ex vivo response.

Trimming cost V 4 bases and J 1 base, with 14 bases left between them. This CDR3 contains 16 residues. From germline, CDR1 is KGHDR and CDR2 SFDVKD. MiXCR was run by TCRdb on the reads, yielding one entry per CDR3 protein. Of about 500,000 distinct CDR3 sequences detected, 25% to 35% appear once; the ten largest clones hold roughly 17%. With regard to this clonotype: Its antigen is unknown.

This receptor was obtained from a human donor in good health (CMV status not recorded). Some clones in this sample may be carry-over from other donors' samples. The V and J genes are TRBV24-1 and TRBJ2-3, with no clear D. This sample comprised cultured PBMCs, obtained from culture after CMV antigen stimulation. The CDR3 DNA reads TGTGCCACCAGTGACCCAGGTACGGCGGGCACAGATACGCAGTATTTT. Amino acid sequence: CATSDPGTAGTDTQYF.